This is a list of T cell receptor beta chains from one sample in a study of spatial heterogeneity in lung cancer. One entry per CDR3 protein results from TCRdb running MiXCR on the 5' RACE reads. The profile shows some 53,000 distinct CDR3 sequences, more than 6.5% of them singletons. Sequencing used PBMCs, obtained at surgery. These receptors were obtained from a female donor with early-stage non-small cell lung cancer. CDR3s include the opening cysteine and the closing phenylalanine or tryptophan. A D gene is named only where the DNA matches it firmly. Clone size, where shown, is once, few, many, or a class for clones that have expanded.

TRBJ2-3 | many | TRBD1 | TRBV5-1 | TGCGCCAGCAGCTCGCTGGGACAGCGGTTCACAGATACGCAGTATTTT | CASSSLGQRFTDTQYF
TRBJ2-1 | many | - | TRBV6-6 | TGTGCCAGCAGGGAAGACGGACTACCTAATGAGCAGTTCTTC | CASREDGLPNEQFF
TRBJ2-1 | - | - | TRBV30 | TGTGCCTGGGGTGGATTCCGGGATAACAATGAGCAGTTCTTC | CAWGGFRDNNEQFF
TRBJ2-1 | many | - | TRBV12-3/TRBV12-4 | TGTGCCAGCAGCCACTACGCGGGGGCCGAGCAGTTCTTC | CASSHYAGAEQFF
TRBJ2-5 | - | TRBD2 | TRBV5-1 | TGCGCCAGCAGAAGCGGGACTAGCGGGGCCCCAGGTGAAGAGACCCAGTACTTC | CASRSGTSGAPGEETQYF
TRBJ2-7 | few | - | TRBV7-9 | TGTGCCGAGGACGGACAGATACCCTACGAGCAGTACTTC | CAEDGQIPYEQYF
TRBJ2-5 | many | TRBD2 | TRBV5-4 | TGTGCCAGCAGCTTGAGCGGGCGGGGGTCAGAGACCCAGTACTTC | CASSLSGRGSETQYF
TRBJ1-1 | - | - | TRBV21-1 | TGTGCCAGCAGCAAAGAAGGGGCTGAAGCTTTCTTT | CASSKEGAEAFF
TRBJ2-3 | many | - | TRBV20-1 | TGCAGTGCTGGACGGGGGGATACGCAGTATTTT | CSAGRGDTQYF
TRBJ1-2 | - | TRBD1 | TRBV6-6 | TGTGCCAGTGCAGGGGGCTCTTTCGGCTACACCTTC | CASAGGSFGYTF
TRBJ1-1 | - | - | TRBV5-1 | TGCGCCAGCAGCTTGGAGGGCCCCTCTGGGGCTTTCTTT | CASSLEGPSGAFF
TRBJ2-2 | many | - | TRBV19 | TGTGCCAGTAGTATAGTCAGCTTGGGGACCGGGGAGCTGTTTTTT | CASSIVSLGTGELFF
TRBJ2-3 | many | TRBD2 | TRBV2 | TGTGCCAGCAAGGCGGGGGGGGCTGAACATGATACGCAGTATTTT | CASKAGGAEHDTQYF
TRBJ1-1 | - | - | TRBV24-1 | TGTGCCACCATAAGGGGGGCCACTGAAGCTTTCTTT | CATIRGATEAFF
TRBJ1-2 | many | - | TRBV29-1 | TGCAGCGTTGGCCCAAGCAACTATGGCTACACCTTC | CSVGPSNYGYTF
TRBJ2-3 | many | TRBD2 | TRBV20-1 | TGCAGTGCTAGAGGTAGCGGGGGCTTCACAGATACGCAGTATTTT | CSARGSGGFTDTQYF
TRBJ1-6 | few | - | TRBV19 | TGTGCCAGTAGTAACGACCGAAATTCACCCCTCCACTTT | CASSNDRNSPLHF
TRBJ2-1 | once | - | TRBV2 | TGTGACAGCTACACCACCTACAATGAGCAGTTCTTC | CDSYTTYNEQFF
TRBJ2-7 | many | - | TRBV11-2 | TGTGCCAGCAGTACCACAAGGGTGTGGTTCTACGAGCAGTACTTC | CASSTTRVWFYEQYF
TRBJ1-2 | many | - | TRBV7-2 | TGTGCCAGCAGCTTAGCCCCTACCCATGGCTACACCTTC | CASSLAPTHGYTF
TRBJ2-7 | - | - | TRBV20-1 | TGCAGTGCTCGGCTATCGGAGCAGGGACGGGGCGAGCAGTACTTC | CSARLSEQGRGEQYF
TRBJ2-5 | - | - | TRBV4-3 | TGCGCCAGCAGCCAAGACACCGAAGAGACCCAGTACTTC | CASSQDTEETQYF
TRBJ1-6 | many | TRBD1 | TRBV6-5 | TGTGCCAGCAGTTACGACGGGACAGGGCTTCTCACCCTCCACTTT | CASSYDGTGLLTLHF
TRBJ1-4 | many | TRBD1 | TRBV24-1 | TGTGCCACCAGCCCGAGACCGACAGGGGGCGAAAAACTGTTTTTT | CATSPRPTGGEKLFF
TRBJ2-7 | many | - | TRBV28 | TGTGCCAGCAGTTTGGTGCCAGGTACGAACGAGCAGTACTTC | CASSLVPGTNEQYF
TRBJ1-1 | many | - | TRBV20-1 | TGCAGTGCTAGAGATCCGCGCGTCAGGGCCACTGAAGCTTTCTTT | CSARDPRVRATEAFF
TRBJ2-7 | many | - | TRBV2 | TGTGCCAGCAGTGAAGCCAGGGCTGTGGGGGAGCAGTACTTC | CASSEARAVGEQYF
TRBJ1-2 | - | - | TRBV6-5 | TGTGCCAGCAGGACACCGGGAGCTAAAGATGGCTACACCTTC | CASRTPGAKDGYTF
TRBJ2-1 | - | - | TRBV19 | TGTGCCAGTACCGCGTGGCAGGGAAATGACAATGAGCAGTTCTTC | CASTAWQGNDNEQFF
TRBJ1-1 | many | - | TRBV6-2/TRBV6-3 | TGTGCCAGCACCCCCGGACTCCCGTGGGGGGCTGAAGCTTTCTTT | CASTPGLPWGAEAFF
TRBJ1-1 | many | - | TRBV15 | TGTGCCACCAGCAGAGAGGGAACATTTGGCGCTGAAGCTTTCTTT | CATSREGTFGAEAFF
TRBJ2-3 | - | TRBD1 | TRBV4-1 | TGCGCCAGCAGCCAAGAGGGACAGCCGAAGAGGGCGCAGTATTTT | CASSQEGQPKRAQYF
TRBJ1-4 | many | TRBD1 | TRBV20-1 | TGCAGTGCCAGACAGGGGGCAGGAGAAAAACTGTTTTTT | CSARQGAGEKLFF
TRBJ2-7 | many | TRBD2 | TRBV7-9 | TGTGCCAGCAGCCTGGGACTAGCGGGGTACCCCTACGAGCAGTACTTC | CASSLGLAGYPYEQYF
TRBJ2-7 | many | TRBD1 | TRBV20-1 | TGCAGTGCCTCACCCCTCGGGACAGGTTACGAGCAGTACTTC | CSASPLGTGYEQYF
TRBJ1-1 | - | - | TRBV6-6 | TGTGCCAGCAGTTATACGGACACTGAAGCTTTCTTT | CASSYTDTEAFF
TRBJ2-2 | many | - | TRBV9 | TGTGCCAGCAGCGTAGTTCAGGGGAACACCGGGGAGCTGTTTTTT | CASSVVQGNTGELFF
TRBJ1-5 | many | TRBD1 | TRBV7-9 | TGTGCCAGCAGTTCCTCAGGGGGTGAACAGCCCCAGCATTTT | CASSSSGGEQPQHF
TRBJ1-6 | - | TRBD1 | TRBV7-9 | TGTGCCAGCAGCTCTTCGGAGGGGACAGGGGGCTCACCCCTCCACTTT | CASSSSEGTGGSPLHF
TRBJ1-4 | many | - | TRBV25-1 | TGTGCCAGCAGTGCTGTTGCAACTAATGAAAAACTGTTTTTT | CASSAVATNEKLFF
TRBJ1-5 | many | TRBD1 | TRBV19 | TGTGCCAGTATAAAGCGGGTCGCGGGGGACAGAAAAAATCAGCCCCAGCATTTT | CASIKRVAGDRKNQPQHF
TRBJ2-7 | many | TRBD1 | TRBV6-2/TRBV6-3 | TGTGCCAGCAGTACGAGGGGGACAGGAAAACTGTACGAGCAGTACTTC | CASSTRGTGKLYEQYF
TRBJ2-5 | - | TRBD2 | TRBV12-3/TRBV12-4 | TGTGCCAGCAGTTGGGGAGGGGAAGAGACCCAGTACTTC | CASSWGGEETQYF
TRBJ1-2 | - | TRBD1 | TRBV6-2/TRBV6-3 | TGTGCCAGCAGACGAACCGGGACAGGGTATAGAAGTGGCTACACCTTC | CASRRTGTGYRSGYTF
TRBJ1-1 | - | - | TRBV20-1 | TGCAGTGGTACGGGGTTCAGCACTGAAGCTTTCTTT | CSGTGFSTEAFF
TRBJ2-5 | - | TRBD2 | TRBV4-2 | TGTGCCAGCAGCCAAGATGCGGGGGGAGGGTTAGAGACCCAGTACTTC | CASSQDAGGGLETQYF
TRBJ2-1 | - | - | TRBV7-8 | TGTGCCAGCAGCCCCAAGCGGAGCTCCTACAATGAGCAGTTCTTC | CASSPKRSSYNEQFF
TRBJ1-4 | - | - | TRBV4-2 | TGTGCCAGCAGCGCAAGCCCAGGGGTCGGTGAAAAACTGTTTTTT | CASSASPGVGEKLFF
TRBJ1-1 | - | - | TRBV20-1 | TGCAGTGCCCTACCGGGGGGTATCACTGAAGCTTTCTTT | CSALPGGITEAFF
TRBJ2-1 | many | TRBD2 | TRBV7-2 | TGTGCCAGCAGCTTAGTTCTAGCGGGTTTAAGCAATGAGCAGTTCTTC | CASSLVLAGLSNEQFF
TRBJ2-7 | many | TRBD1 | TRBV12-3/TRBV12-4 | TGTGCCAGCAGTTTTGGGACAGCTCGCTACGAGCAGTACTTC | CASSFGTARYEQYF
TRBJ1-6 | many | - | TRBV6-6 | TGTGCCAGCAGGGACAGCTATAATTCACCCCTCCACTTT | CASRDSYNSPLHF
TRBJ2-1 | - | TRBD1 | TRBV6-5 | TGTGCCAGCAGTTACGCGCAACAGGGGGCCTTCTACAATGAGCAGTTCTTC | CASSYAQQGAFYNEQFF
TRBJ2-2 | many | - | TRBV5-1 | TGCGCCAGCAGCTTGGAAGTCAGGCACACCGGGGAGCTGTTTTTT | CASSLEVRHTGELFF
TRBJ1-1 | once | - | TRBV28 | TGTGCCTGCAGCGAACGGGCTGAACTGGCTGAAGCTTTCTTT | CACSERAELAEAFF
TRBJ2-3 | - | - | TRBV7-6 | TGTGCCAGCAGCTTAGTTAGTCCGGGCAGAATAATCACAGATACGCAGTATTTT | CASSLVSPGRIITDTQYF
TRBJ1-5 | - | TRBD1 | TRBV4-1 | TGCGCCAGCAGCCATTACCTCCGGGACAGGCTCAATCAGCCCCAGCATTTT | CASSHYLRDRLNQPQHF
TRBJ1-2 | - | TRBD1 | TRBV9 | TGTGCCAGCAGCCTGCCGGGACAGGGGGCCTATGGCTACACCTTC | CASSLPGQGAYGYTF
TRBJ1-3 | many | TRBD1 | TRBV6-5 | TGTGCCAGCAGTCTAACAGGGGGACCTGGAAACACCATATATTTT | CASSLTGGPGNTIYF
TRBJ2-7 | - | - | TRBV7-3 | TGTGCCAGCATCAGGTCGGAGGGCGAGCAGTACTTC | CASIRSEGEQYF